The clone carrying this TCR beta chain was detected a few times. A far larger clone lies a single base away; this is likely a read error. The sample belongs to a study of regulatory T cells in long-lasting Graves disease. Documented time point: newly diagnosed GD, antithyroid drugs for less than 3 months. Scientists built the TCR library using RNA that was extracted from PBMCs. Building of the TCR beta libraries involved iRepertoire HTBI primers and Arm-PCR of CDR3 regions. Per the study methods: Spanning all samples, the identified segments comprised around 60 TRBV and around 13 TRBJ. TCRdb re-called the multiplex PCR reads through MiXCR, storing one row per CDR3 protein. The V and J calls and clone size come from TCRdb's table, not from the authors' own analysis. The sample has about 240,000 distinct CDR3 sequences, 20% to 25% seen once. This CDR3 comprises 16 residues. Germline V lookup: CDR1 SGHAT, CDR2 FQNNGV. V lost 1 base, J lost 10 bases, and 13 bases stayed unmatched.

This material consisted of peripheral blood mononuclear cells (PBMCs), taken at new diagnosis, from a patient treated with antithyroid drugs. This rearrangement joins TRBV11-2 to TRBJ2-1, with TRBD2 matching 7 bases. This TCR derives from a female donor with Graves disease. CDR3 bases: TGTGCCAGCAGCTTAGTCGGCGGGACTAACTCCTACGAGCAGTTCTTC. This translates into CASSLVGGTNSYEQFF.